The sequence of this T cell receptor (beta chain) was determined in a study of blood T cell repertoires in COVID-19. Study details: Samples taken during acute and convalescent COVID-19 were collected in the United States, Italy and Spain. From T cells, B-cell-depleted T cells, or PBMCs came the material, which was cDNA or gDNA.

This clone turned up a few times. Germline-derived CDR1 and CDR2 are SGHAT and FQNNGV. This CDR3 spans 16 amino acids. V lost 1 base, J lost 4 bases, and 5 bases stayed unmatched. Per the authors' pipeline: Scientists estimated how many nucleated cells there were by amplifying reference gene primers. Here immunoSEQ multiplex PCR was the method, and the copy in TCRdb shows in-frame clones only, minus some. V, J and clone size were drawn from that table, and D and trimming were deduced from the DNA. The table lists fewer than 200,000 clones, about four fifths of them singletons. The chain recombines TRBV11-2 with TRBJ2-2; 8 bases line up with TRBD1. Sequencing used peripheral blood. The source of this sequence is a man aged 40-50 years who had recovered from COVID-19. CDR3: CASSLATGAITGELFF. The CDR3 DNA reads as TGTGCCAGCAGCTTAGCGACAGGGGCAATCACCGGGGAGCTGTTTTTT.